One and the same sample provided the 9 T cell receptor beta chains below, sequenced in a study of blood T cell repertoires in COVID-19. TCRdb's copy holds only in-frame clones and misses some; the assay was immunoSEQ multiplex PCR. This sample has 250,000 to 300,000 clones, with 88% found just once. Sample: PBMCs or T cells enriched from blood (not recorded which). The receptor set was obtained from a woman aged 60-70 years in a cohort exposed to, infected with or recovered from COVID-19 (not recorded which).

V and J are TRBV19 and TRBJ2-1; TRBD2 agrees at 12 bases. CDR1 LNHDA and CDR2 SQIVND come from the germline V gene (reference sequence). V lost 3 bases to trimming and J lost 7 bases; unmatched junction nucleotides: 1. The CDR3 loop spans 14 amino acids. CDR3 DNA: TGTGCCAGTAGTATGCTAGCGGGAGGGAATGAGCAGTTCTTC. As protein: CASSMLAGGNEQFF.

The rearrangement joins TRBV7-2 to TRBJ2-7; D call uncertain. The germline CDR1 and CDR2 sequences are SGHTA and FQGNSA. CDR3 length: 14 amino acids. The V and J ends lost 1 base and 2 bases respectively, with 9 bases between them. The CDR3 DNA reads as TGTGCCAGCAGCTTAGTGGCCATGCCCTACGAGCAGTACTTC. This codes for CASSLVAMPYEQYF. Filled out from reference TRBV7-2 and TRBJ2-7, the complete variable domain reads GAGVSQSPSNKVTEKGKDVELRCDPISGHTALYWYRQSLGQGLEFLIYFQGNSAPDKSGLPSDRFSAERTGGSVSTLTIQRTQQEDSAVYLCASSLVAMPYEQYFGPGTRLTVT.

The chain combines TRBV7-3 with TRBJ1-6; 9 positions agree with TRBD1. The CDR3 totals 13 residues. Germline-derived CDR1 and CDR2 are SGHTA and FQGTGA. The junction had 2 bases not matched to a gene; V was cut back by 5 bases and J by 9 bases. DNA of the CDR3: TGTGCCAGCAGCGACAGGGGGGGTTCACCCCTCCACTTT. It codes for CASSDRGGSPLHF.

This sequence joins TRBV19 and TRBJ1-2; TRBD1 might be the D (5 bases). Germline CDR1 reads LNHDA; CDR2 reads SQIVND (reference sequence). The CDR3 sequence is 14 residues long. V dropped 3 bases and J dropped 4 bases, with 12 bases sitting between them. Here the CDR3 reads CASSIGPGFYGYTF. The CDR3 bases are TGTGCCAGTAGTATCGGCCCAGGGTTCTATGGCTACACCTTC.

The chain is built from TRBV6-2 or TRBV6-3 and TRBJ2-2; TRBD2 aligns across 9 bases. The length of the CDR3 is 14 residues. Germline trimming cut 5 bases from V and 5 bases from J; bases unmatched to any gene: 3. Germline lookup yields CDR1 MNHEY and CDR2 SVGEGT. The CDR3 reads CASSRLAETGELFF. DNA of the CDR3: TGTGCCAGCAGTAGACTAGCGGAAACCGGGGAGCTGTTTTTT.

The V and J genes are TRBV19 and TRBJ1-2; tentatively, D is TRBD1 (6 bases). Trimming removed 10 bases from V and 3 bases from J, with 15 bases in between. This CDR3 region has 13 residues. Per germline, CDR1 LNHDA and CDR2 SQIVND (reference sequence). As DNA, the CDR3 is TGTGCCAACGCCCCAGGGGAGCACTATGGCTACACCTTC. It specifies CANAPGEHYGYTF.

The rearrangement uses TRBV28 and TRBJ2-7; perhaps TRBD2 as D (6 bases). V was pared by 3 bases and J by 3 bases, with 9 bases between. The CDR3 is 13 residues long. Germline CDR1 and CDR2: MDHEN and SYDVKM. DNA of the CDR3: TGTGCCAGCAGTTTGCCGGGAGACTACGAGCAGTACTTC. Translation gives CASSLPGDYEQYF.

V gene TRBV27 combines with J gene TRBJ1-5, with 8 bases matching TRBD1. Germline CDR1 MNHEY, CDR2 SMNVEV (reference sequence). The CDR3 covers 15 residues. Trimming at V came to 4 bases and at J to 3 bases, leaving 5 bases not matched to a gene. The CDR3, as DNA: TGTGCCAGCAGTTCTACAGGGGGGTTCAATCAGCCCCAGCATTTT. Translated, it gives CASSSTGGFNQPQHF.

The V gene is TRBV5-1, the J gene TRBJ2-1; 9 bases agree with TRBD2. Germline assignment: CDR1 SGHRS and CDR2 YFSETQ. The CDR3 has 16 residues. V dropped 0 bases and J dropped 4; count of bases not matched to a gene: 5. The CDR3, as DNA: TGCGCCAGCAGCTTGGCTAGCGGGATTACGTACAATGAGCAGTTCTTC. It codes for CASSLASGITYNEQFF. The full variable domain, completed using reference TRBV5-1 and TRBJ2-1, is KAGVTQTPRYLIKTRGQQVTLSCSPISGHRSVSWYQQTPGQGLQFLFEYFSETQRNKGNFPGRFSGRQFSNSRSEMNVSTLELGDSALYLCASSLASGITYNEQFFGPGTRLTVL.